One sample yielded the 6 T cell receptor beta chains listed below, sequenced in a study of technical replicates of blood from a handful of donors. Produced via immunoSEQ multiplex PCR; TCRdb's table is partial and in-frame only. Among roughly 70,000 clones listed, about 92% were seen once. The sequencing sample was made of T cells isolated from PBMCs. The receptors shown here come from a human donor in good health.

The chain uses TRBV11-2 and TRBJ1-2; D might be TRBD1 (6 bases). Germline CDR1 and CDR2: SGHAT and FQNNGV. CDR3 length: 14 amino acids. Trimming pared 1 base from V and 4 bases from J, leaving 10 bases between. CDR3 DNA sequence: TGTGCCAGCAGCTTAGCCCACAGGGTCTATGGCTACACCTTC. Translated, it gives CASSLAHRVYGYTF.

The DNA for the CDR3 is TGTGCCAGCATGATCCAGGGTTTTCCGGGGGAGCTGTTTTTT. It yields the protein CASMIQGFPGELFF. The V and J genes are TRBV28 and TRBJ2-2; D is possibly TRBD1 (5 bases). Trimming took 7 bases from V and 8 from J, leaving 17 bases between them. The germline V gene encodes CDR1 MDHEN and CDR2 SYDVKM. The CDR3 length is 14 residues.

V is TRBV5-8 and J is TRBJ2-6, with D uncertain. Trimming removed 2 bases at V and 19 bases at J, with 4 bases between. The length of the CDR3 is 8 residues. Per germline, CDR1 SGHTS and CDR2 YDEGEE. CDR3 amino acids: CASSFLTF. In nucleotides, the CDR3 is TGTGCCAGCAGCTTTCTCACTTTC.

J is TRBJ1-1 and V is TRBV7-2; no clear D. V was cut by 3 bases and J by 2 bases, with 10 bases left in between. Germline CDR1 SGHTA, CDR2 FQGNSA. The CDR3 runs to 14 residues. For the CDR3, the DNA is TGTGCCAGCAGCTTCGGGTATGGAAACACTGAAGCTTTCTTT. Translated: CASSFGYGNTEAFF.

This chain uses TRBV12-1 with TRBJ2-1; the D call TRBD2 from the table was never checked on the DNA. TRBV12-1 is a listed pseudogene. The length of the CDR3 is 15 residues. CDR3 bases: TGTGCCAGCAGCCCCAGCGGGGGGGACGACAATGAGCAGTTCTTC. Encoded protein: CASSPSGGDDNEQFF.

The gene calls are TRBV28 and TRBJ2-7; 9 bases are a match to TRBD1. Germline loops: CDR1 MDHEN, CDR2 SYDVKM. The CDR3 extends over 15 amino acids. V lost 3 bases to trimming and J lost 3 bases; unmatched junction nucleotides: 6. The CDR3 DNA reads as TGTGCCAGCAGTTTTGGGGACAGGGCTATCTACGAGCAGTACTTC. Amino acid sequence: CASSFGDRAIYEQYF.